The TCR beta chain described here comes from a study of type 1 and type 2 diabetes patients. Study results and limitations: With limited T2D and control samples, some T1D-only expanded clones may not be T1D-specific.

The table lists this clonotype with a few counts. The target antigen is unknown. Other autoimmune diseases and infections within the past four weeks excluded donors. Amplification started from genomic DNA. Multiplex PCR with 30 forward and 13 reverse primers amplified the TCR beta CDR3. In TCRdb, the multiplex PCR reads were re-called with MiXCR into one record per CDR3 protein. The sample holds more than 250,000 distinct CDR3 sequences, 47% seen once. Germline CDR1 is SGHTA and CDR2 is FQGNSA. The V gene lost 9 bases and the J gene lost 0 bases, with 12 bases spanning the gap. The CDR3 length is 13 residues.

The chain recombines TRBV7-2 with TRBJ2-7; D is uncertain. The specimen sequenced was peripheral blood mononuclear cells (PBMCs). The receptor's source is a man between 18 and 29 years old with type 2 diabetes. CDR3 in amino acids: CASSRTLSYEQYF. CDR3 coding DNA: TGTGCCAGTAGTAGAACCCTCTCCTACGAGCAGTACTTC.